Shown below are 22 T cell receptor beta chains from a single sample sequenced in a study of blood T cell repertoires in COVID-19. Assay: immunoSEQ multiplex PCR; the TCRdb copy retains only in-frame clones and omits some. Of about 110,000 clones in the sample, about nine tenths were seen once. Sequenced material: peripheral blood. The origin of the receptors is a human donor in a cohort sampled during active COVID-19.

This rearrangement joins TRBV14 to TRBJ2-7; TRBD1 matches at 7 bases. The CDR3 runs to 13 residues. With 4 bases clipped from V and 2 bases from J, the junction kept 2 bases outside the gene matches. CDR1 and CDR2 from the germline V gene are SGHDN and FVKESK. The CDR3 DNA is TGTGCCAGCAGCCCGACAGGGCCCTACGAGCAGTACTTC. It translates to CASSPTGPYEQYF.

This rearrangement joins TRBV5-1 to TRBJ2-3, with 10 positions matching TRBD1. CDR1 is SGHRS, CDR2 YFSETQ, per germline. Germline trimming cut 4 bases from V and 4 bases from J; bases unmatched to any gene: 9. The CDR3 consists of 16 residues. Here the CDR3 reads CASSIRPGQGPDTQYF. The CDR3 DNA is TGCGCCAGCAGCATCCGACCGGGACAGGGGCCAGATACGCAGTATTTT.

This chain uses TRBV10-3 with TRBJ2-3; 10 bases align to TRBD2. Germline V gene lookup returns CDR1 ENHRY and CDR2 SYGVKD. The CDR3 spans 17 residues. V was clipped by 2 bases and J by 3 bases; unmatched bases: 8. CDR3 in amino acids: CAISESLAGVGTDTQYF. The CDR3 DNA is TGTGCCATCAGTGAGAGCCTAGCGGGGGTTGGGACAGATACGCAGTATTTT.

This clone was observed a few times. The chain links TRBV5-4 to TRBJ2-2; D gene unclear. V gave up 4 bases and J gave up 0 bases, with 7 bases separating them. Germline CDR1 SGHNT, CDR2 YYREEE (reference sequence). CDR3 size: 14 residues. The CDR3 coding sequence is TGTGCCAGCAGCGTGGCAGCGAACACCGGGGAGCTGTTTTTT. Translation: CASSVAANTGELFF.

The gene calls are TRBV3-1 (or the pseudogene TRBV3-2) and TRBJ1-2; D remains ambiguous. CDR3 size: 13 residues. Trimming cost V 1 base and J 1 base, with 4 bases left between them. In germline, CDR1 is LGHDT, CDR2 YNNKEL (reference sequence). The chain's CDR3 is CASSQVSNYGYTF. DNA for the CDR3: TGTGCCAGCAGCCAAGTTAGTAACTATGGCTACACCTTC.

This clone was detected a few times. The chain employs TRBV5-1 and TRBJ2-5; tentatively, D is TRBD1 (6 bases). The CDR3 covers 15 residues. Between the trimmed V and J ends, which lost 3 bases and 3 bases, there was a span of 15 bases. Germline V lookup: CDR1 SGHRS, CDR2 YFSETQ. CDR3 nucleotides: TGCGCCAGCAGCTACAGGACAGCGTCAGAAGAGACCCAGTACTTC. Protein: CASSYRTASEETQYF.

CDR3 region: CASSPRLAGARNEQFF. The CDR3 DNA follows: TGTGCCAGCAGCCCTCGACTAGCGGGAGCTCGAAATGAGCAGTTCTTC. The chain joins TRBV7-8 to TRBJ2-1, with 12 positions matching TRBD2. CDR1 is SGHVS and CDR2 is FQNEAQ in the germline V gene. Unmatched junction bases numbered 9, after V lost 5 bases and J lost 7 bases. The CDR3 runs to 16 residues.

Remarks on this clone: Distinct nucleotide sequences in the sample also encode this CDR3. CDR3 in amino acids: CASSLQGNYGYTF. The CDR3 coding sequence is TGTGCCAGCAGTTTACAGGGTAACTATGGCTACACCTTC. The genes are TRBV27 and TRBJ1-2; weak D call: TRBD1 (5 bases). Germline V gene sequence: CDR1 MNHEY, CDR2 SMNVEV (reference sequence). This CDR3 contains 13 residues. V gave up 2 bases and J gave up 1 base, with 5 bases separating them.

The chain has TRBV7-9 and TRBJ1-4; D unclear. Trimming shortened V by 5 bases and J by 4 bases, and 17 bases separated the two germline ends. Germline V gene lookup returns CDR1 SEHNR and CDR2 FQNEAQ (reference sequence). The length of the CDR3 is 16 residues. Here the CDR3 DNA reads TGTGCCAGCAGCCCCTCGGCGGGCGAGGATAATGAAAAACTGTTTTTT. Translation gives CASSPSAGEDNEKLFF. Full variable domain (missing parts from reference TRBV7-9 and TRBJ1-4): DTGVSQNPRHKITKRGQNVTFRCDPISEHNRLYWYRQTLGQGPEFLTYFQNEAQLEKSRLLSDRFSAERPKGSFSTLEIQRTEQGDSAMYLCASSPSAGEDNEKLFFGSGTQLSVL.

The rearrangement links TRBV18 to TRBJ2-1, with D tentatively TRBD1 (6 bases). This CDR3 has 15 residues. Germline-derived CDR1 and CDR2 are KGHSH and LQKENI. V was trimmed by 2 bases and J by 2 bases, leaving 10 bases between them. CDR3 DNA: TGTGCCAGCTCACCAAGGACAGCTACCTACAATGAGCAGTTCTTC. Translating gives CASSPRTATYNEQFF.

The gene calls are TRBV30 and TRBJ2-7, with 10 bases identical to TRBD1. The V and J ends lost 5 bases and 0 bases, in that order; junction bases with no gene match: 1. CDR1 GTSNPN and CDR2 SVGIG come from the germline V gene (reference sequence). The CDR3 sequence is 13 residues long. CDR3 nucleotide sequence: TGTGCCTGGGGGACAGGGGCCTCCTACGAGCAGTACTTC. Translation: CAWGTGASYEQYF.

The gene calls are TRBV5-1 and TRBJ2-3, with unresolved D. The V end lost 4 bases, the J end lost 9 bases, and 18 bases lay between the germline ends. The CDR3 totals 14 residues. In germline, CDR1 is SGHRS, CDR2 YFSETQ. In DNA form, the CDR3 reads TGCGCCAGCAGCCAACCCGACCTAGTAGACACGCAGTATTTT. Translating gives CASSQPDLVDTQYF. The full variable domain, rest sourced from reference TRBV5-1 and TRBJ2-3, is KAGVTQTPRYLIKTRGQQVTLSCSPISGHRSVSWYQQTPGQGLQFLFEYFSETQRNKGNFPGRFSGRQFSNSRSEMNVSTLELGDSALYLCASSQPDLVDTQYFGPGTRLTVL.

This clone was detected once. This sequence joins TRBV5-1 and TRBJ1-2; 11 bases agree with TRBD1. The V gene's germline CDR1 is SGHRS and CDR2 YFSETQ. The CDR3 extends over 18 amino acids. V shed 4 bases, J shed 3 bases, and the junction held 14 bases outside the gene matches. The CDR3 region has the DNA TGCGCCAGCAGCCCAGTCCCGGGTGGGACAGGGGGAGACTATGGCTACACCTTC. It is translated as CASSPVPGGTGGDYGYTF.

The genes are TRBV28 and TRBJ1-2; D not resolved. This CDR3 has 17 amino acids. Per the germline V gene, CDR1 is MDHEN and CDR2 is SYDVKM. V lost 3 bases and J lost 1, with 18 bases in between. CDR3 DNA: TGTGCCAGCAGTTTTGGGCAGGCAGCCGATCTTAACTATGGCTACACCTTC. The encoded protein is CASSFGQAADLNYGYTF.

V and J are TRBV2 and TRBJ2-5; D perhaps matches TRBD1 (5 bases). V lost 3 bases to trimming and J lost 3 bases, with 17 bases between them. The CDR3 covers 16 residues. CDR1 is SNHLY, CDR2 FYNNEI, per germline. The CDR3 DNA reads as TGTGCCAGCAGTGATGGGGCAAGCGCCCTGGAAGAGACCCAGTACTTC. Its translation is CASSDGASALEETQYF.

The chain combines TRBV27 with TRBJ1-1, with 7 bases matching TRBD1. J gave up 4 bases and V 4 bases, and 6 bases lay outside the gene matches. This CDR3 is 14 amino acids long. From germline, CDR1 is MNHEY and CDR2 SMNVEV (reference sequence). The CDR3, as DNA: TGTGCCAGCAGTTCCAGGGGGGTGGGCACTGAAGCTTTCTTT. It yields the protein CASSSRGVGTEAFF.

The chain employs TRBV6-5 and TRBJ1-2; D not certain. With 4 bases removed from V and 1 base from J, the gap between germline ends came to 7 bases. This CDR3 is 13 amino acids long. In germline, CDR1 is MNHEY, CDR2 SVGAGI. The DNA of the CDR3 is TGTGCCAGCAGTTCCCACAGTAACTATGGCTACACCTTC. Translation gives CASSSHSNYGYTF.

This clone appeared a few times. CDR3 DNA: TGTGCCAGCAGCTTGGGGTTAGCGTCGAACACCGGGGAGCTGTTTTTT. This codes for CASSLGLASNTGELFF. The V and J genes are TRBV5-4 and TRBJ2-2; weak D call: TRBD2 (5 bases). Germline V gene sequence: CDR1 SGHNT, CDR2 YYREEE (reference sequence). CDR3 length: 16 amino acids. Trimming shortened V by 0 bases and J by 0 bases, and 9 bases separated the two germline ends.

The chain employs TRBV29-1 and TRBJ2-7, with 7 nucleotides matching TRBD2. The V segment lost 7 bases and the J segment 1 base; nucleotides outside the gene matches: 7. The CDR3 has 13 residues. Germline V CDR1 and CDR2: SQVTM, ANQGSEA. Here the CDR3 DNA reads TGCAGCGCGACTCGGGGGGAATCCTACGAGCAGTACTTC. It encodes CSATRGESYEQYF.

CDR3 DNA sequence: TGTGCCAGAAGCCACTTCGACAGGGACGGTGAAAAACTGTTTTTT. It yields the protein CARSHFDRDGEKLFF. The chain couples TRBV5-3 to TRBJ1-4; 7 bases fit TRBD1. TRBV5-3 belongs to the ORF category, with a function that is uncertain. The CDR3 covers 15 residues. The junction had 10 bases not matched to a gene; V was cut back by 4 bases and J by 7 bases.

V gene TRBV7-3 combines with J gene TRBJ2-5; D possibly corresponds to TRBD1 (5 bases). Germline V gene data show CDR1 as SGHTA and CDR2 as FQGTGA. The CDR3 runs to 16 residues. V was cut by 5 bases and J by 4 bases, with 20 bases left in between. In DNA form, the CDR3 reads TGTGCCAGCAGCCTCACACCTCAGGGATCATCAGAGACCCAGTACTTC. It specifies CASSLTPQGSSETQYF.

The CDR3 nucleotides read TGTGCCAGCAGCCTAGACAGAGCCTACAATGAGCAGTTCTTC. This gives the protein CASSLDRAYNEQFF. This chain joins TRBV5-6 and TRBJ2-1; perhaps TRBD1 as D (5 bases). V was cut by 4 bases and J by 2 bases, with 10 bases left in between. The CDR3 runs to 14 residues. CDR1 is SGHDT and CDR2 is YYEEEE in the germline V gene.